These T cell receptor beta chains were read from a single sample in a study of blood T cells in healthy people across ages. TCRdb re-derived calls from the 5' RACE reads in MiXCR, one entry per CDR3 protein. The sample lists approximately 850,000 distinct CDR3 sequences; approximately 44% were seen once. The sequenced sample consisted of blood. These receptors originate from a man in his sixties in good health. Both conserved end residues are part of each CDR3. D genes are given only for firm matches. Size tells how often a clone was seen (once, few, many) or the class of an expanded clone, and some rows leave it out.

j_gene | abundance | v_gene | d_gene | CDR3aa | CDR3nt
TRBJ1-6 | NA | TRBV4-3 | NA | CASSQRQF | TGCGCCAGCAGCCAACGACAGTTT
TRBJ2-5 | few | TRBV28 | TRBD2 | CASSPPLSVGGEETQYF | TGTGCCAGCAGTCCCCCCCTATCAGTGGGGGGGGAAGAGACCCAGTACTTC
TRBJ2-7 | many | TRBV20-1 | TRBD1 | CSAPRGLEQYF | TGCAGTGCCCCCAGGGGGCTCGAGCAGTACTTC
TRBJ2-5 | few | TRBV14 | TRBD1 | CASSPLGQGQETQYF | TGTGCCAGCAGCCCCCTTGGACAGGGCCAAGAGACCCAGTACTTC
TRBJ2-2 | once | TRBV2 | NA | CASIPNTGELFF | TGTGCCAGCATCCCAAACACCGGGGAGCTGTTTTTT
TRBJ1-5 | few | TRBV7-9 | NA | CASSLGTGQSQPQHF | TGTGCCAGCAGCCTAGGGACGGGGCAAAGTCAGCCCCAGCATTTT
TRBJ1-5 | NA | TRBV20-1 | NA | CSARVGLSRVGQPQHF | TGCAGTGCTAGAGTTGGCCTATCGAGGGTTGGTCAGCCCCAGCATTTT
TRBJ2-7 | NA | TRBV7-2 | NA | CASSLILQRGEQYF | TGTGCCAGCAGCTTAATTCTGCAGAGAGGTGAGCAGTACTTC
TRBJ2-7 | NA | TRBV6-2/TRBV6-3 | TRBD1 | CASSYARDRLDEQYF | TGTGCCAGCAGTTACGCAAGGGACAGGCTGGACGAGCAGTACTTC
TRBJ1-1 | few | TRBV7-9 | NA | CASSPKTVNTEAFF | TGTGCCAGCAGCCCAAAGACAGTGAACACTGAAGCTTTCTTT
TRBJ1-1 | NA | TRBV3-1 | NA | CASSQRFIPNTEAFF | TGTGCCAGCAGCCAACGGTTCATTCCGAACACTGAAGCTTTCTTT
TRBJ2-3 | NA | TRBV12-3/TRBV12-4 | NA | CASSLNTGRDTQYF | TGTGCCAGCAGTTTAAACACGGGTAGGGATACGCAGTATTTT
TRBJ2-2 | NA | TRBV6-1 | NA | CASSGQVGTGELFF | TGTGCCAGCAGCGGGCAGGTTGGCACCGGGGAGCTGTTTTTT
TRBJ1-1 | NA | TRBV10-3 | NA | CAISPGGTEAFF | TGTGCCATCAGTCCGGGGGGCACTGAAGCTTTCTTT
TRBJ2-1 | NA | TRBV3-1 | NA | CASSQADRSGNEQFF | TGTGCCAGCAGCCAAGCGGACCGGTCTGGGAATGAGCAGTTCTTC
TRBJ1-1 | NA | TRBV12-3/TRBV12-4 | NA | CASSLSAVIVNTEAFF | TGTGCCAGCAGTTTGTCAGCAGTCATAGTGAACACTGAAGCTTTCTTT
TRBJ1-2 | few | TRBV4-3 | TRBD1 | CASSQETGDYGYTF | TGCGCCAGCAGCCAAGAGACAGGGGACTATGGCTACACCTTC
TRBJ1-5 | NA | TRBV28 | NA | CASSLTAGGANQPQHF | TGTGCCAGCAGTCTAACGGCGGGGGGGGCGAATCAGCCCCAGCATTTT
TRBJ2-6 | few | TRBV11-2 | TRBD1 | CASTRGRGLGSGANVLTF | TGTGCCAGCACCCGTGGAAGGGGGCTGGGCTCTGGGGCCAACGTCCTGACTTTC
TRBJ2-5 | NA | TRBV30 | NA | CAWSLWQQETQYF | TGTGCCTGGAGTCTGTGGCAGCAAGAGACCCAGTACTTC
TRBJ2-1 | NA | TRBV7-9 | TRBD2 | CASSFTTSGAQETQFF | TGTGCCAGCAGCTTTACGACTAGCGGGGCACAAGAGACCCAGTTCTTC
TRBJ2-3 | few | TRBV27 | NA | CASSLFRPDTQYF | TGTGCCAGCAGTTTATTTCGTCCAGATACGCAGTATTTT
TRBJ2-7 | few | TRBV20-1 | NA | CSASRGAKDEQYF | TGCAGTGCTAGTAGGGGGGCGAAAGACGAGCAGTACTTC
TRBJ2-1 | NA | TRBV6-2/TRBV6-3 | NA | CASSYPRDRVEREQFF | TGTGCCAGCAGTTACCCCCGGGACCGAGTAGAAAGGGAGCAGTTCTTC
TRBJ1-4 | few | TRBV29-1 | NA | CSVEGRDAPEKLFF | TGCAGCGTTGAAGGCAGGGACGCTCCTGAAAAACTGTTTTTT
TRBJ2-7 | many | TRBV6-1 | NA | CASIRRDAGDEQYF | TGTGCCAGCATTCGCCGGGACGCTGGGGACGAGCAGTACTTC
TRBJ2-6 | many | TRBV4-3 | NA | CASSPRVGSGANVLTF | TGCGCCAGCAGCCCCAGGGTAGGGTCTGGGGCCAACGTCCTGACTTTC
TRBJ2-7 | NA | TRBV3-1 | NA | CASSQSASTYNEQYF | TGTGCCAGCAGCCAATCGGCTAGTACCTACAATGAGCAGTACTTC
TRBJ2-4 | few | TRBV7-9 | TRBD1 | CASSSGQGAQNIQYF | TGTGCCAGCAGCTCAGGACAGGGGGCCCAAAACATTCAGTACTTC
TRBJ1-4 | NA | TRBV28 | TRBD1 | CASSQLTGYKAATNEKLFF | TGTGCCAGCAGTCAGCTGACAGGGTACAAAGCGGCAACTAATGAAAAACTGTTTTTT
TRBJ1-6 | NA | TRBV3-1 | TRBD1 | CASSRSGQGSSPLHF | TGTGCCAGCAGCCGTTCGGGACAGGGCAGTTCACCCCTCCACTTT
TRBJ2-5 | NA | TRBV7-7 | TRBD1 | CASSLARTGGGQTQYF | TGTGCCAGCAGCTTAGCGCGGACAGGGGGCGGACAGACCCAGTACTTC
TRBJ2-7 | NA | TRBV24-1 | TRBD1 | CATSGLTRGTGDNEQYF | TGTGCCACCAGTGGCCTCACCCGCGGGACAGGGGACAATGAGCAGTACTTC
TRBJ2-7 | NA | TRBV5-5 | NA | CASSLGLNNEQYF | TGTGCCAGCAGCTTGGGGTTGAACAATGAGCAGTACTTC
TRBJ1-2 | NA | TRBV3-1 | NA | CASSPAGEGFYGYTF | TGTGCCAGCAGCCCCGCAGGAGAGGGCTTCTATGGCTACACCTTC
TRBJ1-1 | NA | TRBV20-1 | TRBD1 | CSARAGTGGGTEAFF | TGCAGTGCTAGAGCCGGGACAGGGGGAGGCACTGAAGCTTTCTTT
TRBJ2-3 | NA | TRBV10-3 | NA | CAISETPGVSTDTQYF | TGTGCCATCAGTGAGACCCCCGGGGTTAGCACAGATACGCAGTATTTT
TRBJ2-6 | few | TRBV7-9 | NA | CASSLVWAGKLRRANVLTF | TGTGCCAGCAGCTTGGTCTGGGCAGGGAAACTTCGGAGGGCCAACGTCCTGACTTTC
TRBJ2-7 | few | TRBV5-1 | NA | CASSLEGTPGGNEQYF | TGCGCCAGCAGCTTGGAGGGGACACCAGGGGGGAACGAGCAGTACTTC
TRBJ1-2 | few | TRBV25-1 | NA | CASSAGDGYTF | TGTGCCAGCAGTGCAGGGGATGGCTACACCTTC
TRBJ1-6 | once | TRBV6-6 | TRBD1 | CASSRQGTDSPLHF | TGTGCCAGCAGCCGACAGGGTACCGATTCACCCCTCCACTTT
TRBJ2-5 | NA | TRBV9 | TRBD2 | CASSLASGGSVYNEQYF | TGTGCCAGCAGCCTCGCTAGCGGGGGCAGTGTTTACAATGAGCAGTACTTC
TRBJ2-2 | few | TRBV27 | TRBD2 | CASSFTSGGSTGELFF | TGTGCCAGCAGTTTCACTAGCGGGGGGAGCACCGGGGAGCTGTTTTTT
TRBJ2-7 | NA | TRBV5-1 | NA | CVSSTGDSYEQYF | TGCGTCAGCAGCACGGGCGACTCCTACGAGCAGTACTTC
TRBJ2-3 | NA | TRBV5-1 | TRBD2 | CVSSARLATDTQYF | TGCGTCAGCAGCGCGAGACTAGCAACAGATACGCAGTATTTT
TRBJ2-3 | NA | TRBV6-6 | NA | CASSYSKARGYTDTQYF | TGTGCCAGCAGTTACTCGAAGGCGCGGGGCTACACAGATACGCAGTATTTT
TRBJ2-7 | NA | TRBV7-2 | TRBD2 | CASSLAASGASYEQYF | TGTGCCAGCAGCTTAGCTGCTAGCGGGGCCTCCTACGAGCAGTACTTC
TRBJ2-1 | NA | TRBV7-2 | NA | CASGRGRWGNEQFF | TGTGCCAGCGGCCGGGGGAGGTGGGGCAATGAGCAGTTCTTC
TRBJ1-2 | few | TRBV7-2 | TRBD1 | CASSLALQGAAGYTF | TGTGCCAGCAGCTTAGCCCTACAGGGGGCTGCGGGCTACACCTTC
TRBJ1-1 | NA | TRBV29-1 | NA | CFVQGMRNTEAFF | TGCTTCGTACAGGGAATGCGGAACACTGAAGCTTTCTTT
TRBJ2-7 | NA | TRBV6-6 | TRBD1 | CASSGQVPYEQYF | TGTGCCAGCAGTGGACAGGTCCCATACGAGCAGTACTTC
TRBJ1-5 | NA | TRBV5-1 | TRBD1 | CASSFGPTGLSGSNQPQHF | TGCGCCAGCAGCTTTGGGCCGACAGGGCTATCGGGTAGCAATCAGCCCCAGCATTTT
TRBJ2-3 | NA | TRBV6-5 | TRBD2 | CASSYRGTSGGPTDTQYF | TGTGCCAGCAGTTATAGAGGGACTAGCGGGGGCCCCACAGATACGCAGTATTTT
TRBJ2-7 | NA | TRBV7-9 | TRBD2 | CASSNRDYGEQYF | TGTGCCAGCAGCAACCGGGACTATGGTGAGCAGTACTTC
TRBJ1-2 | NA | TRBV6-1 | TRBD1 | CASSDPGTDYGYTF | TGTGCCAGCAGTGACCCCGGGACAGACTATGGCTACACCTTC
TRBJ2-5 | NA | TRBV12-3/TRBV12-4 | TRBD2 | CASSLGLAGAYEQNF | TGTGCCAGCAGTTTAGGTTTAGCGGGTGCCTACGAGCAGAACTTC
TRBJ1-5 | NA | TRBV6-5 | NA | CASSYDSTNQPQHF | TGTGCCAGCAGTTACGATAGTACTAATCAGCCCCAGCATTTT
TRBJ2-7 | NA | TRBV7-2 | NA | CASRPRGPSYNEQYF | TGTGCCAGCAGACCACGGGGGCCCTCCTACAATGAGCAGTACTTC